The rows below give T cell receptor beta chains drawn from one sample of a study of CXCR3-negative and CXCR3-positive naive CD8 T cells. Following a re-call of the 5' RACE reads, TCRdb has one entry per CDR3 protein and lacks DNA. This repertoire comprises 85,000 to 130,000 distinct CDR3 sequences; its ten largest clones make up roughly 0.38%. Sequenced input: naive CXCR3+ CD8+ T cells from blood. The receptors derive from a human donor in good health. Some clones in this sample may be carry-over from other donors' samples. CDR3s include the opening cysteine and the closing phenylalanine or tryptophan. Fields, in order: CDR3 protein, V gene, J gene.

CSVEGESGIANEKLFF	TRBV29-1	TRBJ1-4
CASSYVGYQETQYF	TRBV6-2/TRBV6-3	TRBJ2-5
CSVEESRTGSQNTEAFF	TRBV29-1	TRBJ1-1
CASGLTQGAQPQHF	TRBV12-5	TRBJ1-5
CASSYSWTASYEQYF	TRBV6-2/TRBV6-3	TRBJ2-7
CASSENRGLNEQFF	TRBV28	TRBJ2-1
CASSEYDSGQNNEQFF	TRBV25-1	TRBJ2-1
CSVGRRDRGFYEQYF	TRBV29-1	TRBJ2-7
CASSPGTSGRGSEQYF	TRBV7-2	TRBJ2-7
CASIGQGANEQYF	TRBV2	TRBJ2-7
CASSLADRSYGYTF	TRBV7-9	TRBJ1-2